Below are 10 T cell receptor beta chains sequenced from a single sample in a study of cytomegalovirus exposure and HLA in healthy donors (dated 2017 in TCRdb). Preparation of the library involved the immunoSEQ multiplex PCR assay. TCRdb retrieved this table from immuneACCESS and kept in-frame rearrangements only. Not all clones are present; in checked studies, unresolved V genes account for under half, and no reason is known for the remainder. This sample has 170,000 or so clones in its table, and 85% of those were observed once. The ten top clones hold approximately 16% of the sample. Source material: PBMCs. The receptors originated from a man in his late teens or twenties in good health and CMV-seropositive.

The V and J genes are TRBV5-1 and TRBJ2-3; the D gene is possibly TRBD1 (6 bases). Germline CDR1 and CDR2: SGHRS and YFSETQ. The CDR3 covers 15 residues. The germline V and J ends were trimmed by 2 bases and 0 bases, with 10 bases remaining between them. In DNA, the CDR3 is TGCGCCAGCAGCTTAGGGGGAACTAGCACAGATACGCAGTATTTT. It specifies CASSLGGTSTDTQYF.

On this clone itself: The same CDR3 also results from other DNA sequences found in this sample. This chain uses TRBV5-6 with TRBJ1-1; TRBD1 agrees at 7 bases. Germline trimming cut 4 bases from V and 6 bases from J; bases unmatched to any gene: 6. The CDR3 extends over 13 amino acids. Germline V gene lookup returns CDR1 SGHDT and CDR2 YYEEEE. The CDR3 sequence is CASSPAGGPEAFF. In DNA, the CDR3 is TGTGCCAGCAGCCCGGCAGGGGGACCTGAAGCTTTCTTT.

V is TRBV2 and J is TRBJ1-1, with D unclear. Germline values: CDR1 SNHLY, CDR2 FYNNEI. The CDR3 consists of 13 residues. The germline V and J ends were trimmed by 5 bases and 5 bases, with 12 bases remaining between them. The CDR3 DNA sequence: TGTGCCAGCAGTACTAACGGCGGAACTGAAGCTTTCTTT. Encoded protein: CASSTNGGTEAFF.

J is TRBJ1-1 and V is TRBV2; the D gene is possibly TRBD1 (5 bases). Germline CDR1 is SNHLY and CDR2 is FYNNEI. V was cut by 3 bases and J by 7 bases, with 9 bases left in between. CDR3 length: 12 amino acids. This CDR3 reads CASSDQGYEAFF. The DNA for the CDR3 is TGTGCCAGCAGTGATCAGGGATATGAAGCTTTCTTT.

The V and J genes are TRBV7-9 and TRBJ1-4; no clear D. The V and J ends lost 0 bases and 4 bases respectively, with 3 bases between them. Germline values: CDR1 SEHNR, CDR2 FQNEAQ (reference sequence). This CDR3 has 13 amino acids. CDR3 sequence: CASSLAINEKLFF. The CDR3, as DNA: TGTGCCAGCAGCTTAGCCATTAATGAAAAACTGTTTTTT. Drawing the rest from reference TRBV7-9 and TRBJ1-4, the complete variable domain is DTGVSQNPRHKITKRGQNVTFRCDPISEHNRLYWYRQTLGQGPEFLTYFQNEAQLEKSRLLSDRFSAERPKGSFSTLEIQRTEQGDSAMYLCASSLAINEKLFFGSGTQLSVL.

J is TRBJ1-5 and V is TRBV19; D gene unclear. The CDR3 sequence is 15 residues long. Germline lookup yields CDR1 LNHDA and CDR2 SQIVND (reference sequence). With 3 bases removed from V and 6 bases from J, the gap between germline ends came to 15 bases. The CDR3 bases are TGTGCCAGTAGTATGTCGGGGATACGGGGTCAGCCCCAGCATTTT. Protein product: CASSMSGIRGQPQHF.

The genes are TRBV13 and TRBJ1-1; 7 bases map to TRBD1. Germline loops: CDR1 PRHDT, CDR2 FYEKMQ (reference sequence). The trim removed 4 bases at V and 6 bases at J, leaving 20 bases unmatched. CDR3 length: 18 amino acids. The CDR3 sequence: CASSSWGTGQHGPPEAFF. The DNA of the CDR3 is TGTGCCAGCAGCTCATGGGGGACGGGACAGCACGGGCCTCCTGAAGCTTTCTTT.

This clone was observed a single time. The chain recombines TRBV6-5 with TRBJ1-2; D is unclear. The CDR3 has 13 residues. Between the trimmed V and J ends, which lost 6 bases and 5 bases, there was a span of 13 bases. Germline CDR1 reads MNHEY; CDR2 reads SVGAGI. CDR3 residues: CASSPDQMYGYTF. The CDR3 DNA reads TGTGCCAGCAGCCCCGATCAGATGTATGGCTACACCTTC.

This clone showed up just once. The rearrangement links TRBV7-2 to TRBJ2-5; possibly TRBD2 for D (6 bases). CDR1 is SGHTA and CDR2 is FQGNSA in the germline V gene. V lost 1 base to trimming and J lost 7 bases, with 10 bases between them. This CDR3 region has 13 residues. The CDR3 region is CASSLVEGGTQYF. DNA of the CDR3: TGTGCCAGCAGCTTAGTGGAGGGTGGGACCCAGTACTTC.

The sample holds one count of this clone. This chain joins TRBV7-8 and TRBJ2-1; 7 nucleotides align to TRBD2. V shed 7 bases and J 6 bases; nucleotides not matched to a gene: 21. CDR1 and CDR2 (germline): SGHVS, FQNEAQ. This CDR3 comprises 18 residues. The CDR3 sequence: CASTPTAGAGPPGNEQFF. The CDR3 DNA reads as TGTGCCAGCACACCCACGGCGGGAGCGGGACCTCCCGGCAATGAGCAGTTCTTC.